These 10 T cell receptor beta chains share one sample of origin, sequenced in a study of technical replicates of blood from several donors. Clones were sequenced by immunoSEQ multiplex PCR, and TCRdb holds only the in-frame ones, with some missing. The data show some 62,000 clones, approximately 89% seen once. The sample comprised PBMCs. The receptors derive from a human donor in good health. Some clones in this sample may be carry-over from other donors' samples.

The chain recombines TRBV7-3 with TRBJ2-7; a possible D gene is TRBD2 (5 bases). This CDR3 is built from 14 residues. V lost 2 bases and J lost 5, with 13 bases in between. Germline V gene data show CDR1 as SGHTA and CDR2 as FQGTGA. The CDR3 coding sequence is TGTGCCAGCAGCTTATACGGCGGGCGCGACGAGCAGTACTTC. This encodes CASSLYGGRDEQYF.

The chain carries TRBV7-9 and TRBJ1-4; D might be TRBD1 (5 bases). Germline CDR1 reads SEHNR; CDR2 reads FQNEAQ (reference sequence). V lost 7 bases to trimming and J lost 5 bases, with 17 bases between them. The CDR3 extends over 15 amino acids. The CDR3 coding sequence is TGTGCCAGCAACGGAGACAGCGACAGCAATGAAAAACTGTTTTTT. Its protein is CASNGDSDSNEKLFF.

In this sample, this clone turned up a few times. The chain combines TRBV5-6 with TRBJ1-5; TRBD1 matches at 8 bases. The V and J ends lost 4 bases and 4 bases, in that order; junction bases with no gene match: 4. The CDR3 is 14 residues long. Germline V gene lookup returns CDR1 SGHDT and CDR2 YYEEEE. The CDR3 nucleotides are TGTGCCAGCAGCCGGGGACAGGAGAATCAGCCCCAGCATTTT. This translates into CASSRGQENQPQHF. The entire variable domain, with the rest obtained from reference TRBV5-6 and TRBJ1-5, is as follows: DAGVTQSPTHLIKTRGQQVTLRCSPKSGHDTVSWYQQALGQGPQFIFQYYEEEERQRGNFPDRFSGHQFPNYSSELNVNALLLGDSALYLCASSRGQENQPQHFGDGTRLSIL.

This clone was found once. The V call is TRBV7-2, the J call TRBJ2-1, with TRBD2 identical over 9 bases. The CDR3 runs to 15 residues. The V segment lost 4 bases and the J segment 1 base; nucleotides outside the gene matches: 2. Germline CDR1 SGHTA, CDR2 FQGNSA. The CDR3, as DNA: TGTGCCAGCAGCTCTAGCGGGATATCCTACAATGAGCAGTTCTTC. Protein: CASSSSGISYNEQFF.

The chain carries TRBV19 and TRBJ2-7; 8 nucleotides line up with TRBD2. V shed 3 bases and J 6 bases; nucleotides not matched to a gene: 10. This CDR3 is 15 amino acids long. Germline assignment: CDR1 LNHDA and CDR2 SQIVND (reference sequence). The CDR3 DNA sequence: TGTGCCAGTAGTATGGTAAGGACTAGCCCGGCCGAGCAGTACTTC. Protein sequence: CASSMVRTSPAEQYF.

There are a few counts of this clone. The chain combines TRBV9 with TRBJ2-2, with D hard to call. Germline V gives CDR1 SGDLS, CDR2 YYNGEE. The CDR3 contains 14 residues. With 2 bases removed from V and 4 bases from J, the gap between germline ends came to 9 bases. CDR3 sequence reads: CASSVGLGTGELFF. CDR3 DNA sequence: TGTGCCAGCAGCGTGGGCCTTGGCACCGGGGAGCTGTTTTTT.

This chain joins TRBV4-3 and TRBJ1-2; no clear D. CDR1 and CDR2 (germline): LGHNA, YSLEER. This CDR3 region has 14 residues. The V end was cut by 1 base, the J end by 0 bases, with 6 bases between. The CDR3 here is CASSQALANYGYTF. The CDR3 coding sequence is TGCGCCAGCAGCCAAGCGCTAGCTAACTATGGCTACACCTTC.

J is TRBJ2-1 and V is TRBV4-1, with 9 bases lining up with TRBD2. CDR3 size: 17 residues. Trimming took 0 bases from V and 10 from J; bases not matched to a gene: 13. Per germline, CDR1 MGHRA and CDR2 YSYEKL. CDR3: CASSQEWIAGAGIEQFF. The CDR3 DNA sequence: TGCGCCAGCAGCCAAGAGTGGATAGCGGGGGCAGGGATCGAGCAGTTCTTC.

The chain uses TRBV7-3 and TRBJ2-7, with 7 bases lining up with TRBD2. The J segment lost 0 bases and the V segment lost 1 base, leaving 6 bases of the junction unmatched. Germline V gene data show CDR1 as SGHTA and CDR2 as FQGTGA. The CDR3 has 16 amino acids. The chain's CDR3 is CASSLRGGTSSYEQYF. CDR3 in DNA: TGTGCCAGCAGCTTAAGGGGGGGGACCAGCTCCTACGAGCAGTACTTC.

Notes on this clone: Different DNA sequences within this sample yield the same CDR3. The V gene is TRBV7-2, the J gene TRBJ1-2; maybe TRBD1 (5 bases). The V and J ends lost 3 bases and 4 bases respectively, with 9 bases between them. The CDR3 is made up of 13 amino acids. Germline values: CDR1 SGHTA, CDR2 FQGNSA. The CDR3 sequence is CASSFDRAYGYTF. In DNA form, the CDR3 reads TGTGCCAGCAGCTTCGACAGAGCCTATGGCTACACCTTC.